Described below is a single TCR beta chain sequence and its context. Its target is not known. A much larger clone lies a single base off, so this may be a read error. This CDR3 region has 14 residues. This sample is part of a study of CD8 T cells in ankylosing spondylitis. Quantitative molecular-barcoded 5'-RACE generated the TCR beta libraries. TCRdb re-analysed the 5' RACE reads in MiXCR, keeping a single row per CDR3 protein. The table has tens of thousands of distinct CDR3 sequences, roughly 7.9% seen once. Broader study findings: It was reported that disease-linked clones were significantly enriched in matched ankylosing spondylitis synovial fluid.

The sequence was obtained from a male donor with ankylosing spondylitis or in good health (not recorded which). Sequenced material: blood, either unsorted or a sorted T cell fraction (not recorded which). The chain couples TRBV12-3 or TRBV12-4 to TRBJ2-3, with unresolved D. The CDR3 sequence is CVSSRLTSTDTQYF. The CDR3 region has the DNA TGTGTCAGCAGCCGACTGACTAGCACAGATACGCAGTATTTT.